The clone carrying this TCR beta chain was recorded only once. Clones were sequenced by immunoSEQ multiplex PCR, and TCRdb holds only the in-frame ones, with some missing. This sample has about 26,000 clones, with roughly nine tenths found just once. V was trimmed by 6 bases and J by 1 base, leaving 20 bases between them. The CDR3 totals 17 residues. Germline V gives CDR1 SGHTS, CDR2 YDEGEE. This specimen comes from a study of T cell changes during pregnancy in multiple sclerosis. The chain combines TRBV5-8 with TRBJ2-4; maybe TRBD2 (6 bases). The specimen comprised CD8+ T cells from peripheral blood mononuclear cells, sampled in the second trimester of pregnancy. The sequence was collected from a female donor with multiple sclerosis, enrolled in a pregnancy study. CDR3 region: CASTQTDSSGAKNIQYF. The CDR3 nucleotides read TGTGCCAGCACCCAAACCGACAGCAGCGGGGCCAAAAACATTCAGTACTTC.